This T cell receptor beta chain stems from a study of OX40 agonist ivuxolimab in advanced cancers. Findings and caveats of the study: The 0.1-3.0 mg/kg partial responders had among the lowest clonal expansion.

Sequenced by immunoSEQ multiplex PCR; TCRdb stores in-frame clones only, minus some. The table lists nearly 80,000 clones, about 85% of them singletons, with more than 3.5% in the top ten. The V end was cut by 1 base, the J end by 9 bases, with 19 bases between. This CDR3 region has 16 residues. Germline V gives CDR1 WNHNN, CDR2 SYGVQD (reference sequence). To note about this clone: Antigen: not known.

The J gene is TRBJ2-1, the V gene TRBV10-1; TRBD2 is a possible D gene (6 bases). Specimen: CD4+ or CD8+ T cells sorted from blood, collected in a trial of the OX40 agonist ivuxolimab. This sequence was found in an adult with an advanced solid tumor such as melanoma, head and neck, liver or kidney cancer. CDR3 DNA sequence: TGCGCCAGCAGTGAGTTCCCTGCGGGGCTGTCATCTGAGCAGTTCTTC. Protein sequence: CASSEFPAGLSSEQFF.